This T cell receptor beta chain was sequenced for a study of blood T cell repertoires in COVID-19. Whole-study context: Acute and convalescent COVID-19 samples came from the United States, Italy and Spain. Nucleic acid was either cDNA or gDNA, and it came from T cells, B-cell-depleted T cells, or PBMCs.

CDR1 SGHRS and CDR2 YFSETQ come from the germline V gene. The CDR3 spans 15 residues. Trimming took 0 bases from V and 4 from J, leaving 12 bases between them. The authors' processing: Amplification of reference gene primers provided the estimated nucleated cell counts. Generated by immunoSEQ multiplex PCR, the TCRdb table keeps only in-frame clones and is missing some. The D gene and trimming were derived from the DNA, and the V and J assignments and clone size from that table. The data contain over 450,000 clones, 85% to 90% of them seen just once; the ten biggest clones take up roughly 0.92%. The chain joins TRBV5-1 to TRBJ2-3; D ambiguous. The sequence came from a man younger than 35 with COVID-19, enrolled during active disease. Sequencing was performed on peripheral blood. Here the CDR3 reads CASSLEVTGSDTQYF. For the CDR3, the DNA is TGCGCCAGCAGCTTGGAAGTGACTGGCTCAGATACGCAGTATTTT.